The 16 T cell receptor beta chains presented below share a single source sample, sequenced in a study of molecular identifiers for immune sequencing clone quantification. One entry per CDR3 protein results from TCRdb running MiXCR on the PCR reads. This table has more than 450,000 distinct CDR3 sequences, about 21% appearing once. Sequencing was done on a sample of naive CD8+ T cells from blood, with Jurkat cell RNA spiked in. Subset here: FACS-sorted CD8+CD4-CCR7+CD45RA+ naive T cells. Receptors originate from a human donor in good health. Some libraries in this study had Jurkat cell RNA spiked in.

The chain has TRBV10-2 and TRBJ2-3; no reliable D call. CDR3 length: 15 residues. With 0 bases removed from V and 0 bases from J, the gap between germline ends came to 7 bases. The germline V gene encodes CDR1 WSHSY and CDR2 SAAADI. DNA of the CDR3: TGCGCCAGCAGTGAGTCTTACACTAGCACAGATACGCAGTATTTT. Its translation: CASSESYTSTDTQYF.

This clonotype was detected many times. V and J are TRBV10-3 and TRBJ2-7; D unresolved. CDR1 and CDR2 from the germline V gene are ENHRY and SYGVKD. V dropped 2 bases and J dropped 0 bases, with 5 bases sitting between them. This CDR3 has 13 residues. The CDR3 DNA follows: TGTGCCATCAGTGAGACGAACTCCTACGAGCAGTACTTC. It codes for CAISETNSYEQYF.

This CDR3 reads CASPGTGRLSSYNSPLHF. The CDR3 DNA is TGTGCCAGCCCGGGAACGGGAAGACTAAGCTCCTATAATTCACCCCTCCACTTT. The chain carries TRBV7-4 and TRBJ1-6; D is ambiguous. The V and J ends lost 8 bases and 0 bases respectively, with 20 bases between them. The CDR3 is 18 residues long. The germline CDR1 and CDR2 sequences are SGHVT and SQSDAQ.

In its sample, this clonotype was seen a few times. In nucleotides, the CDR3 is TGTGCCAGCAGCGGGACCCCGTACTCCTACAATGAGCAGTTCTTC. Translating it yields CASSGTPYSYNEQFF. This rearrangement joins TRBV7-9 to TRBJ2-1, with D perhaps assigned TRBD1 or TRBD2 (5 bases each). Deletions cut 5 bases from V and 0 bases from J, with 11 bases between. CDR1 SEHNR and CDR2 FQNEAQ come from the germline V gene (reference sequence). This CDR3 is built from 15 residues.

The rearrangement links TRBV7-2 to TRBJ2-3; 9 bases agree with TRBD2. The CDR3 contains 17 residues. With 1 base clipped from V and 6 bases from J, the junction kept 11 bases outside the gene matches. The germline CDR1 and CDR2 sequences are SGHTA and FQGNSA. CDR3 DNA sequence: TGTGCCAGCAGCTTAGAGGGACTAGCCGGCGGTGGGGATACGCAGTATTTT. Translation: CASSLEGLAGGGDTQYF.

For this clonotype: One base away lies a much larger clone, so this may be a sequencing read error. This CDR3 is CASSLLFTDTQYF. The DNA of the CDR3 is TGTGCCAGCAGCTTGCTTTTCACAGATACGCAGTATTTT. The V call is TRBV5-3, the J call TRBJ2-3, with D unclear. TRBV5-3 is an ORF for which the function is uncertain. CDR3 length equals 13 residues.

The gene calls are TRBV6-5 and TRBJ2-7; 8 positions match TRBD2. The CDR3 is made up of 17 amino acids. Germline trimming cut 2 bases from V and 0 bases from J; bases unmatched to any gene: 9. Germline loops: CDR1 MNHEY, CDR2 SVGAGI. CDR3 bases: TGTGCCAGCAGTTACGACGCTACGGGAGGGCCCTCCTACGAGCAGTACTTC. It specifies CASSYDATGGPSYEQYF.

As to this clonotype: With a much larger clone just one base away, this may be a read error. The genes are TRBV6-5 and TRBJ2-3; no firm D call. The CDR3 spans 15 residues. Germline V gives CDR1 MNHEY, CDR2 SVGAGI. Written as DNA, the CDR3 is TGTGCCAGCAGTTATTCGAACCCTACATCAGATACGCAGTGTTTT. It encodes CASSYSNPTSDTQCF.

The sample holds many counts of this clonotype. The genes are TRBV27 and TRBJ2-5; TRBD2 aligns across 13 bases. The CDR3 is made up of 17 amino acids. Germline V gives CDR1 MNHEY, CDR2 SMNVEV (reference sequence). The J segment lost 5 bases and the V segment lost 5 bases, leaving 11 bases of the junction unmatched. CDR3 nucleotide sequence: TGTGCCAGCAGTCCACTTACTAGCGGGGGGGCGAGGGAGACCCAGTACTTC. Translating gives CASSPLTSGGARETQYF.

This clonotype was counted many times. CDR3 DNA sequence: TGTGCCAGCAGCTTAGAGTTAGGGATGGACACTGAAGCTTTCTTT. This encodes CASSLELGMDTEAFF. This rearrangement joins TRBV7-2 to TRBJ1-1; unclear D gene. The V gene's germline CDR1 is SGHTA and CDR2 FQGNSA. V was trimmed by 1 base and J by 3 bases, leaving 12 bases between them. This CDR3 region has 15 residues.

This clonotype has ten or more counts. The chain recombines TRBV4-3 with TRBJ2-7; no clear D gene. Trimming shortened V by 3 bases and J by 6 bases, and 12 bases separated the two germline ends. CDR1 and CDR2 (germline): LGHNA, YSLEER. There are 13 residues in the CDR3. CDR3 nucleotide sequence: TGCGCCAGCAGCCAGTCAGGTTCCGCCGAGCAGTACTTC. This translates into CASSQSGSAEQYF.

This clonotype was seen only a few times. In DNA form, the CDR3 reads TGTGCCAGCAGCTTTAACACTAAGTACACTGAAGCTTTCTTT. The encoded protein is CASSFNTKYTEAFF. The rearrangement links TRBV7-2 to TRBJ1-1; D gene ambiguous. There are 14 residues in the CDR3. CDR1 is SGHTA, CDR2 FQGNSA, per germline. With 3 bases removed from V and 3 bases from J, the gap between germline ends came to 11 bases.

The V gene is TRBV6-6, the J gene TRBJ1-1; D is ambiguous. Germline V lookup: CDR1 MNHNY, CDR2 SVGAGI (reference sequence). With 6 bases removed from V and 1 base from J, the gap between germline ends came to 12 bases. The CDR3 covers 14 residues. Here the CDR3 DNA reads TGTGCCAGCAGGCCTCCCGGGGAGAACACTGAAGCTTTCTTT. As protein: CASRPPGENTEAFF.

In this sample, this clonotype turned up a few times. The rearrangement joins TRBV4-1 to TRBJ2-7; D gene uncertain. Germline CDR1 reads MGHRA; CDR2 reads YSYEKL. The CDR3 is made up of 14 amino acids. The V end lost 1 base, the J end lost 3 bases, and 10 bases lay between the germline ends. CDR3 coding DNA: TGCGCCAGCAGCCAAGTTCCAGCAGACTACGAGCAGTACTTC. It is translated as CASSQVPADYEQYF.

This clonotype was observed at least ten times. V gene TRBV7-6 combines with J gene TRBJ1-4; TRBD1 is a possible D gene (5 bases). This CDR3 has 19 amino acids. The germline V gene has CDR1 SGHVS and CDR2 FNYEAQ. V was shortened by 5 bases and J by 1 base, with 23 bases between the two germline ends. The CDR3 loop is CASSLFPPGSQGTNEKLFF. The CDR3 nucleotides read TGTGCCAGCAGCCTCTTCCCACCGGGCAGCCAGGGAACTAATGAAAAACTGTTTTTT.

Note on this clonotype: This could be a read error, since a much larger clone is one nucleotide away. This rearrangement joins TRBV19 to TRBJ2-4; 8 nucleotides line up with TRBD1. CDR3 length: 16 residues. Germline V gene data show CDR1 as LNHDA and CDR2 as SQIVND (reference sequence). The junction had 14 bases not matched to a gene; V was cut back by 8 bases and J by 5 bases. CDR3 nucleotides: TGTGCCAGTGACCATCAGGGGGCCTCAATGCAAAACATTCAGTACTTC. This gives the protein CASDHQGASMQNIQYF.